Listed below are T cell receptor beta chains from one sample, sequenced in a study of naive and memory T cell subsets. TCRdb independently ran MiXCR on the UMI-ligation and nested PCR reads; one entry per CDR3 protein. Of about 150,000 distinct CDR3 sequences in the sample, approximately 15% are singletons; the top ten hold about 0.13%. The sequenced material came from naive CD4+ T cells from blood. These receptors came from a human donor in good health. Both conserved end residues are part of each CDR3. The D gene is left open where the match is weak. Size values are once, few and many counts, or a class for expanded clones, and some rows have none.

TRBJ2-2	once	.	TRBV3-1	TGTGCCAGCAGCCGGGCGGCGAACACCGGGGAGCTGTTTTTT	CASSRAANTGELFF
TRBJ2-5	.	TRBD1	TRBV6-2/TRBV6-3	TGTGCCAGCAGGACCGGGACAGGGGGCTTGGAGACCCAGTACTTC	CASRTGTGGLETQYF
TRBJ1-5	few	TRBD1	TRBV6-6	TGTGCCAGCAGTCCCCCAGGACAGGTCAATCAGCCCCAGCATTTT	CASSPPGQVNQPQHF
TRBJ2-1	few	.	TRBV18	TGTGCCAGCTCACCGGTATCCCAAGCCTGGGGTGAGCAGTTCTTC	CASSPVSQAWGEQFF
TRBJ1-4	few	.	TRBV25-1	TGTGCCAGCAGTGAATCTCACAATGAAAAACTGTTTTTT	CASSESHNEKLFF
TRBJ1-5	.	TRBD1	TRBV7-2	TGTGCCAGCAGCTCCACAGGGGTTGGCAATCAGCCCCAGCATTTT	CASSSTGVGNQPQHF
TRBJ2-6	.	.	TRBV7-9	TGTGCCAGCAGCCACCGACAGTCCCTCTCTGGGGCCAACGTCCTGACTTTC	CASSHRQSLSGANVLTF
TRBJ2-5	.	.	TRBV19	TGTGCCAGTAGTATACGGAGGGAAGAGACCCAGTACTTC	CASSIRREETQYF
TRBJ2-3	few	.	TRBV5-6	TGTGCCAGCAGCTTGGTGTGGGAGACAGATACGCAGTATTTT	CASSLVWETDTQYF
TRBJ1-3	few	TRBD1	TRBV28	TGTGCCAGCGAGGGGGACAGGGTCGGAAACACCATATATTTT	CASEGDRVGNTIYF
TRBJ2-2	.	TRBD1	TRBV6-5	TGTGCCAGCAGGGCCGGGACAGGGGCGGACACCGGGGAGCTGTTTTTT	CASRAGTGADTGELFF
TRBJ1-5	.	.	TRBV7-9	TGTGCCAGCAGCTTAAATGGGGGTATGCAGCCCCAGCATTTT	CASSLNGGMQPQHF
TRBJ2-2	few	.	TRBV6-2/TRBV6-3	TGTGCCAGCAGTTACAGGTTAATTAGCGACACCGGGGAGCTGTTTTTT	CASSYRLISDTGELFF
TRBJ2-7	few	.	TRBV5-1	TGCGCCAGCAGCTACGTTTTGGGTCGCGAGCAGTACTTC	CASSYVLGREQYF
TRBJ2-1	.	TRBD2	TRBV19	TGTGCCAGTAGTACGGAGAGATCTAGCGGGAAATACGGGAACAATGAGCAGTTCTTC	CASSTERSSGKYGNNEQFF
TRBJ2-7	.	.	TRBV28	TGTGCCAGCAGCCGGACAGCCCCCTACGAGCAGTACTTC	CASSRTAPYEQYF
TRBJ2-1	.	TRBD2	TRBV7-8	TGTGCCAGCAGCTCAGGACTAGCGGGAGATTTTGAGCAGTTCTTC	CASSSGLAGDFEQFF
TRBJ2-1	.	TRBD2	TRBV19	TGTGCCAGTACCGAGGGACTAGCCTACAATGAGCAGTTCTTC	CASTEGLAYNEQFF
TRBJ1-5	few	TRBD1	TRBV6-6	TGTGCCAGCACCTTACAGGGGCCGGATTATCAGCCCCAGCATTTT	CASTLQGPDYQPQHF
TRBJ2-5	.	.	TRBV28	TGTGCCTGGAGGGGTCAAGAGACCCAGTACTTC	CAWRGQETQYF
TRBJ1-3	.	.	TRBV4-1	TGCGCCAGCAGCGACCCGGGACAACAAATAAACACCATATATTTT	CASSDPGQQINTIYF
TRBJ2-1	few	TRBD2	TRBV6-5	TGTGCCAGCAGGGGCCTGGGACTATCTGATGAGCAGTTCTTC	CASRGLGLSDEQFF
TRBJ1-2	.	.	TRBV5-4	TGTGCCAGCAGCTTCCCGTCATATGGCTACACCTTC	CASSFPSYGYTF
TRBJ2-4	.	.	TRBV10-3	TGTGCCATCAGTGAGTCTCGGTCTGCCAAAAACATTCAGTACTTC	CAISESRSAKNIQYF
TRBJ1-2	.	.	TRBV5-4	TGTGCCAGCAGCTTAGGACAGCAATCTAACTATGGCTACACCTTC	CASSLGQQSNYGYTF
TRBJ2-1	.	TRBD2	TRBV7-2	TGTGCCAGCACCCTCTTCTCGGGAGGAAATGGCGATGAGCAGTTCTTC	CASTLFSGGNGDEQFF
TRBJ2-5	.	TRBD2	TRBV20-1	TGCAGTGCTAGTATAAGCGGGAGGACCCAAGAGACCCAGTACTTC	CSASISGRTQETQYF
TRBJ1-2	.	.	TRBV29-1	TGCAGCGCTAATCAGGGGTCCCTCTATGGCTACACCTTC	CSANQGSLYGYTF
TRBJ2-1	few	.	TRBV19	TGTGCCAGTAGTCGGAGACAAGTAGATTTAGGTGAGCAGTTCTTC	CASSRRQVDLGEQFF
TRBJ2-3	few	TRBD2	TRBV4-1	TGCGCCAGCAGCCAAGCTCGAACTAGCGGCACAGATACGCAGTATTTT	CASSQARTSGTDTQYF
TRBJ2-7	many	.	TRBV6-1	TGTGCCAGCAGTGAACAGGGAGTACTCTCCTACGAGCAGTACTTC	CASSEQGVLSYEQYF
TRBJ2-3	few	TRBD1	TRBV7-2	TGTGCCAGCAGCTCCACAGGGGCGAGCACAGATACGCAGTATTTT	CASSSTGASTDTQYF
TRBJ2-7	.	TRBD1	TRBV20-1	TGCAGTGCGCGGGACAGGGTGTCCGAGCAGTACTTC	CSARDRVSEQYF
TRBJ2-1	few	TRBD1	TRBV7-8	TGTGCCAGCAGACGACAGGGGGACTTTTACAATGAGCAGTTCTTC	CASRRQGDFYNEQFF
TRBJ2-1	once	.	TRBV7-9	TGTGCCAGCAAAGCATCCGGTCCCGATGGGTTCTTC	CASKASGPDGFF
TRBJ2-1	.	TRBD2	TRBV6-2/TRBV6-3	TGTGCCAGCAGTTACCCAACCTTCCCGGGACTAGACTATGATGAGCAGTTCTTC	CASSYPTFPGLDYDEQFF
TRBJ1-1	few	.	TRBV6-5	TGTGCCAGCAGTTACTCTTGGAAGGGAGACACTGAAGCTTTCTTT	CASSYSWKGDTEAFF
TRBJ2-1	few	TRBD2	TRBV20-1	TGCAGTGCTAGAAGGCCACCCGGGAGGAATGAGCAGTTCTTC	CSARRPPGRNEQFF
TRBJ2-7	few	TRBD1	TRBV5-1	TGCGCCAGCAGTCGTGGCGGGACAGGGGGCTACGAGCAGTACTTC	CASSRGGTGGYEQYF
TRBJ2-7	few	.	TRBV20-1	TGCAGTGCTAGAGATCGAGGCCCCCTGGTGGTCGAGCAGTACTTC	CSARDRGPLVVEQYF
TRBJ1-6	.	TRBD1	TRBV5-5	TGTGCCAGCAGCTTATCCGGGACAGGGGATTCACCCCTCCACTTT	CASSLSGTGDSPLHF
TRBJ2-7	.	.	TRBV19	TGTGCCAGTAGTATAGGCTACGAGCAGTACTTC	CASSIGYEQYF
TRBJ2-3	.	TRBD2	TRBV14	TGTGCCAGCAGCCAAGTAGCGGGAGGGACCACAGATACGCAGTATTTT	CASSQVAGGTTDTQYF
TRBJ1-1	.	TRBD1	TRBV6-1	TGTGCCACAGGAGACAGGGCTGGGACTGAAGCTTTCTTT	CATGDRAGTEAFF
TRBJ1-5	few	.	TRBV6-2/TRBV6-3	TGTGCCAGCGGGCAGGTGGGGCGACAGCCCCAGCATTTT	CASGQVGRQPQHF
TRBJ1-5	.	.	TRBV7-2	TGTGCCAGCAGCTCTGGACGGATCGTAAATCAGCCCCAGCATTTT	CASSSGRIVNQPQHF
TRBJ1-3	few	.	TRBV12-3/TRBV12-4	TGTGCCAGCAGTTTAGCGCCCCGCGGTGGAAACACCATATATTTT	CASSLAPRGGNTIYF
TRBJ2-3	few	.	TRBV5-1	TGCGCCAGCAGGGAAACGACAGCCACAGATACGCAGTATTTT	CASRETTATDTQYF
TRBJ2-1	many	TRBD2	TRBV3-1	TGTGCCAGCAGCCAAGATTTGGGGAAGGTGAGCGGGAGTCGGAGGTCCTACAATGAGCAGTTCTTC	CASSQDLGKVSGSRRSYNEQFF
TRBJ2-1	few	.	TRBV24-1	TGTGCCACCGGGACAAGTGTCGGGGCTTTTCACAACAATGAGCAGTTCTTC	CATGTSVGAFHNNEQFF
TRBJ1-4	few	.	TRBV10-3	TGTGCCATCAGTGACCGGCAGAATCGGGAAAAACTGTTTTTT	CAISDRQNREKLFF